This T cell receptor beta chain stems from a study of cytomegalovirus exposure and HLA in healthy donors. Study observations and caveats: In presence/absence analyses, roughly uniform sequencing depth across donors was assumed. Certain sequence variants were highly shared and formed a cluster, and this cluster was likely a sequencing artifact.

Researchers ran the PCR with 60 Vbeta and 13 Jbeta primers. Assay used: immunoSEQ multiplex PCR; TCRdb lists only in-frame clones, some missing. The sample holds about 200,000 clones, around 86% seen once. The CDR3 contains 15 residues. Germline V gene sequence: CDR1 SGHRS, CDR2 YFSETQ. V was pared by 3 bases and J by 0 bases, with 12 bases between. Only a few counts were recorded for this clone. Antigen unknown. The V call is TRBV5-1, the J call TRBJ1-1; D call uncertain. The source is a woman aged 45-60 years in good health and CMV-seropositive. Sequenced sample: PBMCs. The CDR3 DNA follows: TGCGCCAGCAGCTCCGAGGTGACGGTGAACACTGAAGCTTTCTTT. The encoded protein is CASSSEVTVNTEAFF.